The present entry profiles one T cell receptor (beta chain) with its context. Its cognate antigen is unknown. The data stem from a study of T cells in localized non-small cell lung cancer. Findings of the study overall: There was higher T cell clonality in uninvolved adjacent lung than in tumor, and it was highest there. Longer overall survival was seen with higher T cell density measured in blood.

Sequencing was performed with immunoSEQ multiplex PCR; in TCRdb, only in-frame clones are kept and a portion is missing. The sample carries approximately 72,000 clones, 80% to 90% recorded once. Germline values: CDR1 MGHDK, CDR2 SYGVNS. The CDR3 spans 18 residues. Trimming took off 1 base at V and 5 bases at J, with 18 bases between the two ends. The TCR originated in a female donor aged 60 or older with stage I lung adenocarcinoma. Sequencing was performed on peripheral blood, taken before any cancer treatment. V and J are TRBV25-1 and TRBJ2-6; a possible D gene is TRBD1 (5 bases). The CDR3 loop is CASSECKAGQSRANVLTF. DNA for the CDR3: TGTGCCAGCAGTGAATGCAAAGCTGGACAAAGTCGGGCCAACGTCCTGACTTTC.